This TCR beta chain was sequenced for a study of identical twins. Template switching created a universal primer site, and the cDNA included unique molecular identifiers. One entry per CDR3 protein, called by TCRdb with MiXCR from the 5' RACE reads. The sample records about 810,000 distinct CDR3 sequences, 9% to 15% being singletons. The CDR3 is 13 amino acids. The V end lost 3 bases, the J end lost 10 bases, and 15 bases lay between the germline ends. This clonotype came up a few times. What it recognizes is unknown. The study's findings and limits: Beta clonotypes that were abundant in cord blood contained fewer insertions, a pattern absent from memory repertoires. There is a chance that invariant MAIT and iNKT cells partially muddied zero-insertion analyses. Cross-sectional statistics, not tracking of the same donors, supported the conclusions.

Separately, the same data were catalogued under a study of yellow fever vaccine responses in identical twins.

The sample comprised PBMCs. The V call is TRBV12-3 or TRBV12-4, the J call TRBJ2-5; no clear D gene. The TCR comes from a woman under 30 in good health. DNA of the CDR3: TGTGCCAGCAGTTTTCAGCGCGCTTGGGACCAGTACTTC. Its protein product is CASSFQRAWDQYF.